This T cell receptor beta chain comes out of a study of OX40 agonist ivuxolimab in advanced cancers. Germline CDR1 SGHRS, CDR2 YFSETQ. The CDR3 consists of 15 residues. V shed 3 bases and J 6 bases; nucleotides not matched to a gene: 9. Produced via immunoSEQ multiplex PCR; TCRdb's table is partial and in-frame only. Of over 65,000 clones in the sample, around nine tenths were seen once. The source material was CD4+ or CD8+ T cells sorted from blood, sampled in a trial of the OX40 agonist ivuxolimab. The source of this sequence is an adult with an advanced solid tumor such as melanoma, head and neck, liver or kidney cancer. The rearrangement joins TRBV5-1 to TRBJ2-7; 10 bases align to TRBD2. CDR3 in amino acids: CASSWGAGGPGEQYF. For the CDR3, the DNA is TGCGCCAGCAGCTGGGGAGCGGGAGGGCCGGGCGAGCAGTACTTC.